This is a list of T cell receptor beta chains from one sample in a study of CD8+ T cells in alopecia areata. Produced via immunoSEQ multiplex PCR; TCRdb's table is partial and in-frame only. The repertoire includes more than 95,000 clones, about 50% of them detected once, and about 10% sits in the top ten. The sample taken for sequencing was NKG2D-low CD8+ T cells sorted from blood. The receptors were sampled from a human donor with alopecia areata. Both conserved end residues are part of each CDR3. Each record gives: V gene, J gene, D gene, clone size, CDR3 DNA, CDR3 protein. The D gene is left open where the match is weak. Size values are once, few and many counts, or a class for expanded clones, and some rows have none.

>TRBV27|TRBJ2-7|-|-
TGTGCCAGCAGTTTATCGTTCCAGGGCTACGAGCAGTACTTC
CASSLSFQGYEQYF
>TRBV29-1|TRBJ1-2|-|few
TGCAGCGAACTAGACCCGGGATATCGCTACACCTTC
CSELDPGYRYTF
>TRBV30|TRBJ1-5|-|-
TGTGCCTGGAGTTATGAGTATAGCAATCAGCCCCAGCATTTT
CAWSYEYSNQPQHF
>TRBV27|TRBJ2-5|-|few
TGTGCCAGCAGTTTAGGGGCGGAATCAGAGACCCAGTACTTC
CASSLGAESETQYF
>TRBV6-5|TRBJ1-2|TRBD1|once
TGTGCCAGCAGTGTGGGACAGGGGAACTATGGCTACACCTTC
CASSVGQGNYGYTF
>TRBV29-1|TRBJ2-1|TRBD1|-
TGCAGCGTTGAGGGACAGGGGAACAATGAGCAGTTCTTC
CSVEGQGNNEQFF
>TRBV27|TRBJ2-5|-|once
TGTGCCAGCAGTTTACGCTCTTTGGCAGAGACCCAGTACTTC
CASSLRSLAETQYF
>TRBV13|TRBJ1-5|-|-
TGTGCCAGCAGCTTAGGGGCAGCACAAAATCAGCCCCAGCATTTT
CASSLGAAQNQPQHF
>TRBV30|TRBJ2-1|TRBD1|-
TGTGCCTGGAGTGTATTAGGACGGACAGGGGGTCATGAGCAGTTCTTC
CAWSVLGRTGGHEQFF
>TRBV29-1|TRBJ2-5|-|few
TGCAGCGTTCCGTCATCGACAGACCAGTACTTC
CSVPSSTDQYF
>TRBV29-1|TRBJ2-3|-|-
TGCAGCGTTGAAGGTCCAGGGGCTACCACTTTAGCGAGCACAGATACGCAGTATTTT
CSVEGPGATTLASTDTQYF
>TRBV4-1|TRBJ2-1|-|-
TGCGCCAGCAGCCAATCGCAGTCCGCGGAGCAGTTCTTC
CASSQSQSAEQFF
>TRBV6-6|TRBJ2-1|-|-
TGTGCCACTACTAGTTTTGACGATGAGCAGTTCTTC
CATTSFDDEQFF
>TRBV5-1|TRBJ1-5|TRBD1|-
TGCGCCCGATCAAAGGACAGGAACGATAGCAATCAGCCCCAGCATTTT
CARSKDRNDSNQPQHF
>TRBV27|TRBJ1-2|-|-
TGTGCCAGCAGTTTCGGGGAGGACTATGGCTACACCTTC
CASSFGEDYGYTF
>TRBV29-1|TRBJ2-5|TRBD1|-
TGCAGCGTTGGGATGGGACAGGGTGAGACCCAGTACTTC
CSVGMGQGETQYF
>TRBV29-1|TRBJ2-1|-|-
TGCAGCGTGACCGACCGTTACAATGAGCAGTTCTTC
CSVTDRYNEQFF